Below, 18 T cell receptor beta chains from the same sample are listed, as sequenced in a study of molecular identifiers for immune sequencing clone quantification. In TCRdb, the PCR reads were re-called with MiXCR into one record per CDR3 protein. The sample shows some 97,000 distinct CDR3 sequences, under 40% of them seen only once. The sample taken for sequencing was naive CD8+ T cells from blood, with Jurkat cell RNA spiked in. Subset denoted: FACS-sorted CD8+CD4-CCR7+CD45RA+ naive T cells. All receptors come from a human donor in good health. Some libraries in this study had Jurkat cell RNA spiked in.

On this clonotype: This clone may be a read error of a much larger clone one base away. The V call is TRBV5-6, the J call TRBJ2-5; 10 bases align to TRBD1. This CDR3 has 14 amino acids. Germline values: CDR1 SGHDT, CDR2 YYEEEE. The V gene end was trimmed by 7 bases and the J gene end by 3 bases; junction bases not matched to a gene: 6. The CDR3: CASRAGTGEETQYF. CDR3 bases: TGTGCCAGCCGCGCGGGGACAGGGGAAGAGACCCAGTACTTC.

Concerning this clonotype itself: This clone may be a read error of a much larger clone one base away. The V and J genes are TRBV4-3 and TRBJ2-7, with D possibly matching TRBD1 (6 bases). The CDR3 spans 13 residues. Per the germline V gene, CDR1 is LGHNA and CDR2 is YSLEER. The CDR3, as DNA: TGCGCCAGCAGCCAAGCGGACAGCTACGTGCAGTACTTC. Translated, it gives CASSQADSYVQYF.

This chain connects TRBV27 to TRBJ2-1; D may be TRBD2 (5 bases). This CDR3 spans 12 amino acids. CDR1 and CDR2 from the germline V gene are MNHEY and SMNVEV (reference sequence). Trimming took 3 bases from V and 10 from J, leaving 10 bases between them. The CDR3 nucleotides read TGTGCCAGCAGTTTCGCCGGGGAAGAGCAGTTCTTC. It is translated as CASSFAGEEQFF.

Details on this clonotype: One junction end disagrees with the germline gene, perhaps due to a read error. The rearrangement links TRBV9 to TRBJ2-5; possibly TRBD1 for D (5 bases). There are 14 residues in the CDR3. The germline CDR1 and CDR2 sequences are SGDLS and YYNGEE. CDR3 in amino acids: CACSVVGRGETQYF. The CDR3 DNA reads TGTGCCTGCAGCGTAGTTGGTAGGGGAGAGACCCAGTACTTC.

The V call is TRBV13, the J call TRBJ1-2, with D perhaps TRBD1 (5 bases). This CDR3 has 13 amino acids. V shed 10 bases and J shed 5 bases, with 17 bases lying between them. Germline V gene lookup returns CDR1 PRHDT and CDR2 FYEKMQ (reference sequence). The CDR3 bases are TGTGCCACCCCCGGTGGGGGGGTTTATGGCTACACCTTC. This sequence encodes CATPGGGVYGYTF.

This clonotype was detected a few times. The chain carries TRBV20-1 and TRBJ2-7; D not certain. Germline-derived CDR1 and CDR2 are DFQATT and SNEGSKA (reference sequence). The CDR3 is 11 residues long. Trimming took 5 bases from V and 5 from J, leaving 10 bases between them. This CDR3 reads CSAQPQHEQYF. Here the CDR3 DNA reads TGCAGTGCTCAACCCCAACACGAGCAGTACTTC.

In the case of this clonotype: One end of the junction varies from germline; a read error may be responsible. In DNA form, the CDR3 reads TGCGCCAGCAGCCAAGATGGAAGGAGGTTAGGTGAAAAACTGTATTTT. It is translated as CASSQDGRRLGEKLYF. The chain uses TRBV4-1 and TRBJ1-4, with D unresolved. Looked up from germline, CDR1 is MGHRA and CDR2 is YSYEKL. The CDR3 runs to 16 residues.

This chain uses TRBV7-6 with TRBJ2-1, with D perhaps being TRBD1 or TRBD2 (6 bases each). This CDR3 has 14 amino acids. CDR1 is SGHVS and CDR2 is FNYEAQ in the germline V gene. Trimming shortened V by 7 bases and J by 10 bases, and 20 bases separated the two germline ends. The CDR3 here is CASTLGGRDREQFF. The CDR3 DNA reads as TGTGCCAGCACCCTAGGGGGGCGGGATAGAGAGCAGTTCTTC.

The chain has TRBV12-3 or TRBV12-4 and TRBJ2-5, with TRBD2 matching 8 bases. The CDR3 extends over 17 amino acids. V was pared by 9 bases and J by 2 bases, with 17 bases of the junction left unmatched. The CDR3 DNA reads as TGTGCCAGTCAGAGGACTAGCTTTTTTCCCTTGCAAGAGACCCAGTACTTC. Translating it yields CASQRTSFFPLQETQYF.

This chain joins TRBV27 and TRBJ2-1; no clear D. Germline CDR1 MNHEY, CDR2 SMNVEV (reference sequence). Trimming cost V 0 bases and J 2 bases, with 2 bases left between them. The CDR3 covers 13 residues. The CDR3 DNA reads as TGTGCCAGCAGTTTATCGGCCTACAATGAGCAGTTCTTC. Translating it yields CASSLSAYNEQFF.

The CDR3 nucleotides are TGTGCCAGCAGTGGCGTCGGGGACCGTGGGGAGCCCCAGTACTTC. Translating gives CASSGVGDRGEPQYF. V gene TRBV6-2 or TRBV6-3 combines with J gene TRBJ2-5; D tentatively fits TRBD1 or TRBD2 (5 bases each). V was trimmed by 5 bases and J by 9 bases, leaving 22 bases between them. Germline lookup yields CDR1 MNHEY and CDR2 SVGEGT. This CDR3 is 15 amino acids long.

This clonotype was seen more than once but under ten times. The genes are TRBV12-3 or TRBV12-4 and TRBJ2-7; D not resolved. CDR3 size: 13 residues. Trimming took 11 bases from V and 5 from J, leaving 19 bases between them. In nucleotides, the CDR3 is TGTGCCGGAGCTATGGGCCGCGAGGACGAGCAGTACTTC. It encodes CAGAMGREDEQYF.

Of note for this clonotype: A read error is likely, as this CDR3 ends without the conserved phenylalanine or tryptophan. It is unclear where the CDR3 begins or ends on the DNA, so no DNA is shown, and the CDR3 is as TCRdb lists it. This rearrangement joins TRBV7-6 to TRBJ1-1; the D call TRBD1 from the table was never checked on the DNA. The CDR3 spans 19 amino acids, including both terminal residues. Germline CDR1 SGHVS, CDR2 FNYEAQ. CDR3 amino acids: CASSPRPTTEPIMNTEAFL.

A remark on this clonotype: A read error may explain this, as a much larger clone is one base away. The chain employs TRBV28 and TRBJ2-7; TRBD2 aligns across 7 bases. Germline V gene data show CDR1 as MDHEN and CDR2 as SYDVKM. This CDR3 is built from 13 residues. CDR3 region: CASRSSGSNEQYF. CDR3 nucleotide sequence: TGTGCCAGCAGGTCTAGCGGCTCCAACGAGCAGTACTTC.

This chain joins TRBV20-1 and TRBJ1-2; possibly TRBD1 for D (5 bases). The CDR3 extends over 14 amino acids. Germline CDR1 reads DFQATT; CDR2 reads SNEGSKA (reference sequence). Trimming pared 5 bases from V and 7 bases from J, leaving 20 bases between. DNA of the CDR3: TGCAGTGCTGGTCCCAGGGCCCTCGGGGGTGGCTACACCTTC. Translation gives CSAGPRALGGGYTF.

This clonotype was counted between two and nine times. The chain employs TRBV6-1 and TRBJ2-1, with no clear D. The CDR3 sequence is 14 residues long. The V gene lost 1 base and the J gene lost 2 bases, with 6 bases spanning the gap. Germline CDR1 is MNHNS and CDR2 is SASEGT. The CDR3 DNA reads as TGTGCCAGCAGTGAAGAATTAGCCTACAATGAGCAGTTCTTC. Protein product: CASSEELAYNEQFF.

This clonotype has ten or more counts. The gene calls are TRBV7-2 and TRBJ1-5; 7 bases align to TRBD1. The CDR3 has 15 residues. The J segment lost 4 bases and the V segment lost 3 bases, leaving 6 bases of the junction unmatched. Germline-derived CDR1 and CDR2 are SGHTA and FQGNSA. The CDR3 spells CASSLYRGGNQPQHF. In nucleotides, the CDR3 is TGTGCCAGCAGCTTGTACAGGGGAGGAAATCAGCCCCAGCATTTT. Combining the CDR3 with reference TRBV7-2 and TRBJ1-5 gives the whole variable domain GAGVSQSPSNKVTEKGKDVELRCDPISGHTALYWYRQSLGQGLEFLIYFQGNSAPDKSGLPSDRFSAERTGGSVSTLTIQRTQQEDSAVYLCASSLYRGGNQPQHFGDGTRLSIL.

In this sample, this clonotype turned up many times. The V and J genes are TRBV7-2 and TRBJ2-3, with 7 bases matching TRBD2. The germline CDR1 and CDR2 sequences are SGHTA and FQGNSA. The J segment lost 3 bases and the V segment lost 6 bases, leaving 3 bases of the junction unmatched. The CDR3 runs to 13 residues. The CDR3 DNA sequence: TGTGCCAGCAGAAGCGGGAATACAGATACGCAGTATTTT. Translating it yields CASRSGNTDTQYF.